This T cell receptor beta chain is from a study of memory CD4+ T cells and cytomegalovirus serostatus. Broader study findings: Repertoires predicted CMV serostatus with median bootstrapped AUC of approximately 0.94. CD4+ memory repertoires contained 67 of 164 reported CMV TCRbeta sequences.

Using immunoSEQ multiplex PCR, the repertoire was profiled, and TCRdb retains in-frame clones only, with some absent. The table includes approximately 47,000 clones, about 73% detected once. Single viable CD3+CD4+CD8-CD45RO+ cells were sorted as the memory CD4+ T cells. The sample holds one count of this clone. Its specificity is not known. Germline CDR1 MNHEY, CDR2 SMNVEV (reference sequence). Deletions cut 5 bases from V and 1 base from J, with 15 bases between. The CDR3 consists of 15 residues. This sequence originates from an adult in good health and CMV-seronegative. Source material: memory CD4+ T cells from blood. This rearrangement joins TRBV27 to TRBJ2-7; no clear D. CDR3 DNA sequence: TGTGCCAGCAGTCGACACCTCATGGGTTCCTACGAGCAGTACTTC. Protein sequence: CASSRHLMGSYEQYF.